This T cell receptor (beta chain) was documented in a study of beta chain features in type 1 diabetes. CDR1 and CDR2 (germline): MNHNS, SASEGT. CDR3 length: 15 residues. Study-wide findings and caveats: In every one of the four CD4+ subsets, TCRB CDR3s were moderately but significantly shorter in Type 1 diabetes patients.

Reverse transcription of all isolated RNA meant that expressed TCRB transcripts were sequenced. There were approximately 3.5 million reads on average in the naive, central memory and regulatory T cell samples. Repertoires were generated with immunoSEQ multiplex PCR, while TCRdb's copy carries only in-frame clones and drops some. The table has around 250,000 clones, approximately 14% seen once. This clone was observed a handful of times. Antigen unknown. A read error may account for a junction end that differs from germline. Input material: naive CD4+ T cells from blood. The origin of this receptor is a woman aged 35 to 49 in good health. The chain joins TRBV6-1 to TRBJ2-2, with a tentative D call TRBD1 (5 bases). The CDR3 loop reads CAISESGLMVGELFF. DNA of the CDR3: TGTGCCATCAGTGAGTCAGGGTTGATGGTCGGGGAGCTGTTTTTT.